This TCR beta chain was captured by sequencing in a study of identical twins. About this clonotype: Antigen: not known.

Looked up from germline, CDR1 is SNHLY and CDR2 is FYNNEI. V lost 2 bases and J lost 0; bases outside the gene matches: 6. There are 16 residues in the CDR3. TCRdb called the 5' RACE reads again in MiXCR, with one record for every CDR3 protein. The table shows 600,000 to 850,000 distinct CDR3 sequences, with roughly 20% occurring only once. The study, taken as a whole, reports: It was cross-sectional statistical analysis, not following the same donors, that the conclusions relied on.

This sample was shared with a second study, whose subject was T cells expressing NK-cell markers.

The sequencing sample was made of PBMCs. The receptor was isolated from a woman younger than 35 in good health. V is TRBV2 and J is TRBJ2-5; 7 positions agree with TRBD2. CDR3 residues: CASSESLAAYQETQYF. CDR3 DNA: TGTGCCAGCAGTGAATCCCTAGCGGCCTACCAAGAGACCCAGTACTTC.